Sequencing of this T cell receptor beta chain was carried out in a study of OX40 agonist ivuxolimab in advanced cancers. Study-level information: While on treatment, patients had intravenous ivuxolimab at 0.01 to 10 mg/kg every 2 weeks. Dose-escalation patients suffered from hepatocellular carcinoma, melanoma, renal cell or head and neck cancer.

To note about this clone: The antigen is not known.

Germline CDR1 SNHLY, CDR2 FYNNEI. V gave up 5 bases and J gave up 1 base; unmatched junction bases: 1. The CDR3 sequence is 14 residues long. Patients were ruled out by autoimmune disease history or systemic immunosuppression. Study conclusions and caveats: Within 6 weeks, CD4+ and CD8+ blood T cells expanded clonally at 0.1 to 3.0 mg/kg.

Only in-frame clones appear in the TCRdb table, and some are missing; sequencing was by immunoSEQ multiplex PCR. Among roughly 74,000 clones listed, about 90% were seen once. The input for sequencing was CD4+ or CD8+ T cells sorted from blood, taken in a trial of the OX40 agonist ivuxolimab. This chain uses TRBV2 with TRBJ1-1; 10 bases map to TRBD1. This TCR came from an adult with an advanced solid tumor such as melanoma, head and neck, liver or kidney cancer. CDR3 residues: CASSRDRGNTEAFF. CDR3 DNA: TGTGCCAGCAGTAGGGACAGGGGGAACACTGAAGCTTTCTTT.